The text below deals with one T cell receptor (beta chain). The antigen is undetermined. This specimen comes from a study of graft-versus-host responses after intestinal transplantation. The study's findings and limits: There was an association between peak levels of circulating GvH clones and early post-transplant HvG declines.

Trimming took off 0 bases at V and 5 bases at J, with 15 bases between the two ends. This CDR3 is built from 15 residues. The germline gives CDR1 SGHRS, CDR2 YFSETQ. Produced via immunoSEQ multiplex PCR; TCRdb's table is partial and in-frame only. The data contain over 90,000 clones, about 91% of them singletons. The chain is built from TRBV5-1 and TRBJ2-7; D is undetermined. The TCR comes from a human donor who received an intestinal transplant. Sequences were derived from unstimulated CD8+ T cells sorted from spleen or lymph node cells, sampled before intestinal transplant. The CDR3 coding sequence is TGCGCCAGCAGCTTGGGAGACTCACTGCTCGACGAGCAGTACTTC. This gives the protein CASSLGDSLLDEQYF.